Sequencing of this TCR beta chain was carried out in a study of shared clonotypes between healthy human individuals. Broader study findings: Larger richness was generally estimated for naive than memory subsets.

The germline V gene has CDR1 MDHEN and CDR2 SYDVKM. The CDR3 is made up of 15 amino acids. Here immunoSEQ multiplex PCR was the method, and the copy in TCRdb shows in-frame clones only, minus some. The sample lists approximately 2.5 million clones; approximately 90% were seen once. Points on this clone: Antigen unknown.

Sequencing was done on a sample of naive CD4+ T cells sorted from blood. Stated subset: CD45RA+ positively selected. The chain joins TRBV28 to TRBJ2-5; 7 bases map to TRBD1. The J call may be incorrect, as the DNA end agrees better with TRBJ2-7. This TCR was recovered from a young man in good health. The CDR3 protein is CASSSLRDRLYEQYF. CDR3 DNA sequence: TGTGCCAGCAGTTCCCTCCGGGACAGACTCTACGAGCAGTACTTC.